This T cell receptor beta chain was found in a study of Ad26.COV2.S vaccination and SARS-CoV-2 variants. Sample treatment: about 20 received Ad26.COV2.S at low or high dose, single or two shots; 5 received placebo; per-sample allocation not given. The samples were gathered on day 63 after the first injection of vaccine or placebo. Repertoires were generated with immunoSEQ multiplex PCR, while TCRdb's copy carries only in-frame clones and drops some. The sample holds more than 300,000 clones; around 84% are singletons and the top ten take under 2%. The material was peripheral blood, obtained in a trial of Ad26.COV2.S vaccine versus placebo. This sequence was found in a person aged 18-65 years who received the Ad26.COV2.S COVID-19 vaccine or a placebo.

CDR3 sequence reads: CSVESRPGGSGNTIYF. The CDR3 DNA sequence: TGCAGCGTTGAATCCCGGCCGGGGGGCTCTGGAAACACCATATATTTT. The chain carries TRBV29-1 and TRBJ1-3, with a weak D call TRBD1 (5 bases). The V gene lost 2 bases and the J gene lost 0 bases, with 14 bases spanning the gap. CDR1 SQVTM and CDR2 ANQGSEA come from the germline V gene. The CDR3 is 16 residues long.